This T cell receptor beta chain was sequenced in a study of human T cells and chemical hapten exposure. MiXCR, run by TCRdb on the RACE reads, gives a single entry per CDR3 protein. The sample lists more than 150,000 distinct CDR3 sequences, 24% occurring once. The CDR3 is 15 residues long. Germline CDR1 reads SGHKS; CDR2 reads YYEKEE (reference sequence). V was trimmed by 4 bases and J by 5 bases, leaving 18 bases between them. Time point reported: patch test 3, about 24 weeks after DPC sensitization. Treatment in this sample: therapeutic diphenylcyclopropenone sensitization with weekly scalp DPC. It was from unfractionated whole blood that total RNA was extracted. Many counts were recorded for this clonotype.

This TCR was recovered from a woman aged 40-49 years with alopecia areata. Some clones in this sample may be carry-over from other donors' samples. This material consisted of whole blood, taken in connection with sensitization to the hapten diphenylcyclopropenone (DPC). The rearrangement uses TRBV5-5 and TRBJ1-2, with D uncertain. The CDR3: CASSPHEGLRYGYTF. The DNA of the CDR3 is TGTGCCAGCAGCCCCCACGAAGGGCTGAGGTATGGCTACACCTTC.